These 5 T cell receptor beta chains were sequenced from one sample in a study of cytomegalovirus exposure and HLA in healthy donors. 60 Vbeta and 13 Jbeta primers were used in PCR. Libraries were prepared by immunoSEQ multiplex PCR; TCRdb keeps only in-frame clonotypes and omits some of them. The sample has around 200,000 clones; around 86% are singletons. Sequenced input: PBMCs. These receptors were obtained from a man in his forties or fifties in good health and CMV-seropositive.

The gene calls are TRBV2 and TRBJ2-3; tentative D call: TRBD2 (7 bases). The germline V and J ends were trimmed by 6 bases and 6 bases, with 19 bases remaining between them. CDR3 length: 15 amino acids. CDR1 SNHLY and CDR2 FYNNEI come from the germline V gene. CDR3 region: CASRGRGGGVDTQYF. As DNA, the CDR3 is TGTGCCAGCAGGGGCCGGGGAGGGGGGGTCGATACGCAGTATTTT.

The V call is TRBV5-6, the J call TRBJ1-5; possible D gene TRBD1, 6 bases. Germline V gene data show CDR1 as SGHDT and CDR2 as YYEEEE. The V end lost 0 bases, the J end lost 2 bases, and 6 bases lay between the germline ends. This CDR3 contains 14 residues. CDR3 nucleotides: TGTGCCAGCAGCTTGGCAGGGGGCAATCAGCCCCAGCATTTT. The encoded protein is CASSLAGGNQPQHF. The whole variable domain, filled in from reference TRBV5-6 and TRBJ1-5, reads DAGVTQSPTHLIKTRGQQVTLRCSPKSGHDTVSWYQQALGQGPQFIFQYYEEEERQRGNFPDRFSGHQFPNYSSELNVNALLLGDSALYLCASSLAGGNQPQHFGDGTRLSIL.

The CDR3 DNA reads as TGTGCCAGCAGTGTTGCGACGAGTCCAGGGGAGCAGTACTTC. It yields the protein CASSVATSPGEQYF. This chain uses TRBV6-5 with TRBJ2-7; perhaps TRBD1 as D (5 bases). This CDR3 contains 14 residues. CDR1 and CDR2 from the germline V gene are MNHEY and SVGAGI. V shed 5 bases and J shed 7 bases, with 18 bases lying between them.

The V and J genes are TRBV5-1 and TRBJ1-2; 10 nucleotides line up with TRBD1. Germline CDR1 SGHRS, CDR2 YFSETQ. Trimming cost V 4 bases and J 4 bases; bases outside gene matches: 16. This CDR3 is built from 18 residues. The DNA of the CDR3 is TGCGCCAGCAGCCTCCCCTCCGGGACAGGGGCGCTTTCCTATGGCTACACCTTC. It codes for CASSLPSGTGALSYGYTF.

This rearrangement joins TRBV6-6 to TRBJ1-4, with 7 nucleotides matching TRBD1. This CDR3 is 15 amino acids long. Germline trimming cut 3 bases from V and 2 bases from J; bases unmatched to any gene: 3. Germline V gene sequence: CDR1 MNHNY, CDR2 SVGAGI (reference sequence). The CDR3 bases are TGTGCCAGCAGTTATCAGGGGGTGACTAATGAAAAACTGTTTTTT. It codes for CASSYQGVTNEKLFF.